This TCR beta chain stems from a study of T cell repertoires in cytomegalovirus infection. As for the study in general: Recently identified HLA-C-restricted CMV epitopes and well-studied HLA-B-restricted CMV epitopes were used by the study. Public signatures in TCR beta pointed to CMV infection and matching HLA type. Study results and caveats: Dominating the ex vivo response were TCR beta clonotypes that were CMV-specific and HLA-C-restricted. Identification of carriers of CMV plus the relevant HLA was performed using cumulative public TCR beta family frequency.

As concerns this clonotype: Its antigen is currently unknown.

TCRdb passed the reads through MiXCR, listing each CDR3 protein once. The sample lists about 700,000 distinct CDR3 sequences, roughly 36% seen once, with 15% to 20% in the top ten. The CDR3 is 12 amino acids. The ends were cut back, 1 base at V and 6 bases at J, with 7 bases in the middle. CDR1 and CDR2 (germline): DFQATT, SNEGSKA (reference sequence). The source is a human donor in good health (CMV status not recorded). Some clones in this sample may be carry-over from other donors' samples. V and J are TRBV20-1 and TRBJ2-1, with a tentative D call TRBD2 (5 bases). The sample here was cultured PBMCs, taken from culture after CMV antigen stimulation. The CDR3 loop reads CSARVGSNEQFF. The CDR3 DNA follows: TGCAGTGCTAGAGTAGGGAGCAATGAGCAGTTCTTC.